The following is a T cell receptor beta chain sequence with its context. What it binds is not known. The selected patients with pancreatic ductal adenocarcinoma had surgery but no neoadjuvant therapy. The entry originates in a study of T cells in pancreatic ductal adenocarcinoma. Study-wide findings and caveats: No significant tumor-blood clonality difference; means were about 0.1 and 0.065. Tumor samples had fewer productive templates and about 8-fold fewer unique clonotypes than blood. Enrichment of CD45RO+ effector over naive T cells in tumors may bias clonality.

Produced via immunoSEQ multiplex PCR; TCRdb's table is partial and in-frame only. The profile covers roughly 100,000 clones, with more than 90% appearing a single time and roughly 3% taken by the ten largest. V was trimmed by 4 bases and J by 5 bases, leaving 19 bases between them. Germline assignment: CDR1 MDHEN and CDR2 SYDVKM. The CDR3 length is 16 residues. Sequencing was carried out using PBMCs. This clonotype was obtained from a human donor with pancreatic ductal adenocarcinoma. The chain uses TRBV28 and TRBJ2-3, with D maybe TRBD2 (6 bases). The CDR3 nucleotides read TGTGCCAGCAGTTCGTATAGGCGGGGAAGGCGAGATACGCAGTATTTT. It encodes CASSSYRRGRRDTQYF.